Following are 11 T cell receptor beta chains from one sample sequenced in a study of T cells after posttransplantation cyclophosphamide. Method: immunoSEQ multiplex PCR; TCRdb's copy keeps in-frame clones and lacks some. Listed for the sample are about 30,000 clones, none seen a single time. Sequenced sample: PBMCs. Receptor source: a woman aged 25-40 years in good health and a related stem cell transplant donor.

This clone came up many times. The V gene is TRBV2, the J gene TRBJ2-5; D is possibly TRBD1 (6 bases). Trimming stripped 8 bases from V and 5 bases from J, with 12 bases between. The CDR3 sequence is 12 residues long. The germline V gene has CDR1 SNHLY and CDR2 FYNNEI. CDR3 residues: CASATGIETQYF. CDR3 in DNA: TGTGCCAGCGCTACAGGGATTGAGACCCAGTACTTC.

This chain links TRBV6-1 with TRBJ2-7, with TRBD2 as a possible D gene (6 bases). The CDR3 is made up of 13 amino acids. V was shortened by 7 bases and J by 2 bases, with 12 bases between the two germline ends. Looked up from germline, CDR1 is MNHNS and CDR2 is SASEGT. The CDR3 DNA reads TGTGCCAGCATGCGGGAATTTCCCTACGAGCAGTACTTC. As protein: CASMREFPYEQYF.

This rearrangement joins TRBV18 to TRBJ1-1, with D maybe TRBD1 (5 bases). Per germline, CDR1 KGHSH and CDR2 LQKENI. The V end lost 1 base, the J end lost 1 base, and 13 bases lay between the germline ends. This CDR3 comprises 16 residues. CDR3 amino acids: CASSPRQTNENTEAFF. As DNA, the CDR3 is TGTGCCAGCTCACCACGACAGACGAACGAGAACACTGAAGCTTTCTTT.

This clone was detected many times. The genes are TRBV7-3 and TRBJ1-3; D remains unclear. Trimming stripped 0 bases from V and 0 bases from J, with 3 bases between. The CDR3 runs to 14 residues. Germline V gives CDR1 SGHTA, CDR2 FQGTGA. The CDR3 DNA sequence: TGTGCCAGCAGCTTAACAGGCTCTGGAAACACCATATATTTT. It codes for CASSLTGSGNTIYF. The full variable domain, completed using reference TRBV7-3 and TRBJ1-3, is GAGVSQTPSNKVTEKGKYVELRCDPISGHTALYWYRQSLGQGPEFLIYFQGTGAADDSGLPNDRFFAVRPEGSVSTLKIQRTERGDSAVYLCASSLTGSGNTIYFGEGSWLTVV.

The chain combines TRBV27 with TRBJ1-1; 8 bases are shared with TRBD1. The germline V gene encodes CDR1 MNHEY and CDR2 SMNVEV (reference sequence). This CDR3 region has 14 residues. V gave up 9 bases and J gave up 10 bases; unmatched junction bases: 16. DNA for the CDR3: TGTGCCAGTGGGACAGGCGCGGCGACGGGGTTAGCTTTCTTT. It yields the protein CASGTGAATGLAFF.

The chain uses TRBV7-2 and TRBJ2-5; 13 bases are a match to TRBD2. Germline V CDR1 and CDR2: SGHTA, FQGNSA. This CDR3 is built from 16 residues. Trimming removed 7 bases from V and 0 bases from J; junction bases left unmatched: 5. CDR3 sequence (DNA): TGTGCCAGCACCGAGACTAGCGGGGGGTACCAAGAGACCCAGTACTTC. It encodes CASTETSGGYQETQYF.

This clone was picked up many times. This chain links TRBV4-3 with TRBJ1-1; TRBD1 is a possible D gene (5 bases). The germline gives CDR1 LGHNA, CDR2 YSLEER. The CDR3 spans 15 residues. Trimming removed 4 bases from V and 3 bases from J, with 15 bases in between. The CDR3 nucleotides are TGCGCCAGCAGCCCTATCCTGGGGCGTGACACTGAAGCTTTCTTT. As protein: CASSPILGRDTEAFF.

This clone was seen repeatedly, ten times or more. The genes are TRBV6-6 and TRBJ1-5, with 9 bases fitting TRBD1. The CDR3 consists of 13 residues. The trim removed 8 bases at V and 5 bases at J, leaving 4 bases unmatched. The germline V gene has CDR1 MNHNY and CDR2 SVGAGI (reference sequence). CDR3 protein: CASRDREDQPQHF. In DNA form, the CDR3 reads TGTGCCAGCCGGGACAGGGAGGATCAGCCCCAGCATTTT.

This chain joins TRBV11-2 and TRBJ2-5, with TRBD2 matching 10 bases. The V gene end was trimmed by 0 bases and the J gene end by 7 bases; junction bases not matched to a gene: 11. This CDR3 is built from 17 residues. CDR1 is SGHAT and CDR2 is FQNNGV in the germline V gene. For the CDR3, the DNA is TGTGCCAGCAGCTTAGATACTAGCGGGGCCCCATTTTGGACCCAGTACTTC. Translating it yields CASSLDTSGAPFWTQYF.

This clone appeared a few times. The chain employs TRBV7-8 and TRBJ2-2, with TRBD2 matching over 11 bases. CDR1 SGHVS and CDR2 FQNEAQ come from the germline V gene. This CDR3 comprises 16 residues. V lost 4 bases and J lost 3; bases outside the gene matches: 4. The CDR3 DNA reads as TGTGCCAGCAGCTCTAGCGGGGGGCTCTACACCGGGGAGCTGTTTTTT. Amino acid sequence: CASSSSGGLYTGELFF.

This clone was detected many times. V and J are TRBV4-1 and TRBJ1-3; D gene unclear. Germline V gene data show CDR1 as MGHRA and CDR2 as YSYEKL. This CDR3 is 15 amino acids long. With 4 bases removed from V and 0 bases from J, the gap between germline ends came to 10 bases. The DNA of the CDR3 is TGCGCCAGCAGCCCTACGGCAGGCTCTGGAAACACCATATATTTT. This translates into CASSPTAGSGNTIYF.